The 9 T cell receptor beta chains listed next were all sequenced from one sample in a study of blood T cell repertoires in COVID-19. TCRdb's copy holds only in-frame clones and misses some; the assay was immunoSEQ multiplex PCR. The sample lists approximately 140,000 clones, 88% occurring once. Source material: peripheral blood. These receptors were collected from a human donor in a cohort sampled during active COVID-19.

The chain joins TRBV6-2 or TRBV6-3 to TRBJ2-7; D possibly corresponds to TRBD1 (6 bases). The ends were cut back, 6 bases at V and 3 bases at J, with 15 bases in the middle. The germline gives CDR1 MNHEY, CDR2 SVGEGT. The CDR3 extends over 14 amino acids. The CDR3 protein is CASSTRGLFYEQYF. CDR3 coding DNA: TGTGCCAGCAGCACCAGGGGCCTTTTCTACGAGCAGTACTTC.

The V and J genes are TRBV9 and TRBJ2-7; 14 bases are a match to TRBD2. Looked up from germline, CDR1 is SGDLS and CDR2 is YYNGEE. Trimming at V came to 7 bases and at J to 5 bases, leaving 8 bases not matched to a gene. This CDR3 spans 15 amino acids. This CDR3 is CASGAGTSGSNEQYF. The CDR3, as DNA: TGTGCCAGCGGAGCCGGGACTAGCGGGAGCAACGAGCAGTACTTC.

The chain uses TRBV19 and TRBJ2-1; 9 nucleotides line up with TRBD2. CDR1 and CDR2 from the germline V gene are LNHDA and SQIVND (reference sequence). The CDR3 has 14 residues. J lost 9 bases, V lost 10 bases, and 13 bases had no gene match. The CDR3 here is CATHLSGSGGEQFF. For the CDR3, the DNA is TGTGCCACCCACCTTAGCGGGAGCGGTGGTGAGCAGTTCTTC.

The CDR3 reads CASSLEWTGGDGYTF. Written as DNA, the CDR3 is TGTGCCAGCAGTTTAGAGTGGACAGGGGGCGATGGCTACACCTTC. The V gene is TRBV27, the J gene TRBJ1-2; 11 bases align to TRBD1. V was clipped by 2 bases and J by 6 bases; unmatched bases: 5. The CDR3 has 15 residues. Germline V gives CDR1 MNHEY, CDR2 SMNVEV (reference sequence).

Turning to this clone: The germline gene is not matched at one end of the junction; a read error may be the cause. V usage is TRBV10-3 and J usage is TRBJ1-2; possibly TRBD1 for D (6 bases). The CDR3 covers 13 residues. Per the germline V gene, CDR1 is ENHRY and CDR2 is SYGVKD. CDR3 bases: TGTGCCATCAGTGAGTCGCCCCAGGGGATGCCACACTTC. This encodes CAISESPQGMPHF.

V and J are TRBV6-5 and TRBJ1-6, with TRBD1 matching over 7 bases. V shed 7 bases, J shed 16 bases, and the junction held 19 bases outside the gene matches. Per the germline V gene, CDR1 is MNHEY and CDR2 is SVGAGI. The CDR3 consists of 15 residues. The CDR3 nucleotides read TGTGCCAGCAAGATGGGACAGCCCTTATTCACCCCTCTCCACTTT. Its translation is CASKMGQPLFTPLHF.

A word on this clone: One end of the junction does not line up with germline, which may come from a read error. The chain carries TRBV2 and TRBJ2-7; 7 positions match TRBD1. This CDR3 region has 14 residues. Germline lookup yields CDR1 SNHLY and CDR2 FYNNEI. The CDR3 region is CASRAWDSSYGQYF. The DNA of the CDR3 is TGTGCCAGCAGGGCTTGGGACAGCTCCTACGGGCAGTACTTC.

This sequence joins TRBV7-9 and TRBJ2-3, with 10 bases that match TRBD2. V lost 5 bases, J lost 4 bases, and 6 bases stayed unmatched. This CDR3 is built from 15 residues. Germline loops: CDR1 SEHNR, CDR2 FQNEAQ (reference sequence). CDR3 DNA sequence: TGTGCCAGCAGCCCTAGCGGGAGATCGGCAGATACGCAGTATTTT. This translates into CASSPSGRSADTQYF.

CDR3: CSASAGFQQPQHF. The CDR3 DNA reads TGCAGTGCTAGTGCGGGTTTCCAACAGCCCCAGCATTTT. The V gene is TRBV20-1, the J gene TRBJ1-5; D unresolved. Germline loops: CDR1 DFQATT, CDR2 SNEGSKA (reference sequence). V lost 3 bases and J lost 7, with 13 bases in between. The CDR3 is made up of 13 amino acids.